This TCR beta chain comes out of a study of CXCR3-negative and CXCR3-positive naive CD8 T cells. UMI-labeled 5' RACE yielded the TRB cDNA libraries. Using the 5' RACE reads, TCRdb records one entry per CDR3 protein without DNA. Its table records some 130,000 distinct CDR3 sequences. Germline-derived CDR1 and CDR2 are MDHEN and SYDVKM. The CDR3 is made up of 19 amino acids. The sequencing input was naive CXCR3- CD8+ T cells from blood. Noted subset: CD45RO-CCR7+CD27+CD95- naive CD8+ T cells lacking CXCR3 (TNR3-). J is TRBJ2-7 and V is TRBV28; the TCRdb D gene call, TRBD1, has no DNA to confirm it. This TCR came from a human donor in good health. Some clones in this sample may be carry-over from other donors' samples. The CDR3 reads CASSFRVTGSSGFTFEQYF.